The rows below give T cell receptor beta chains drawn from one sample of a study of CXCR3-negative and CXCR3-positive naive CD8 T cells. Reanalyzing the 5' RACE reads, TCRdb keeps one entry per CDR3 protein, without DNA. The table lists under 150,000 distinct CDR3 sequences. Sequencing input: naive CXCR3+ CD8+ T cells from blood. The receptors shown here come from a human donor in good health. Some clones in this sample may be carry-over from other donors' samples. The CDR3 runs from the conserved cysteine through the conserved F or W.

j_call v_call cdr3_aa
TRBJ2-7 TRBV5-1 CASSYGASYEQYF
TRBJ2-7 TRBV6-6 CASSYLQGYEQYF
TRBJ2-7 TRBV4-3 CASSQDWPGSSYEQYF
TRBJ2-7 TRBV9 CASSVGGRSYEQYF
TRBJ2-7 TRBV5-4 CASSFGDSSYEQYF
TRBJ2-7 TRBV27 CAISPQAAYEQYF
TRBJ2-3 TRBV6-5 CASSYSATGDTQYF
TRBJ2-3 TRBV6-6 CASSYSGASTDTQYF
TRBJ2-3 TRBV12-3/TRBV12-4 CASSFWEENTDTQYF
TRBJ2-7 TRBV7-8 CASRPGQGAYEQYF
TRBJ2-2 TRBV4-3 CASSQDLGTGGGELFF
TRBJ2-1 TRBV5-1 CASSLDSREFYEQFF
TRBJ2-1 TRBV11-2 CASSLVGREKGNEQFF